Below are 3 T cell receptor beta chains sequenced from a single sample in a study of shared clonotypes between healthy human individuals. Method: immunoSEQ multiplex PCR; TCRdb's copy keeps in-frame clones and lacks some. Here the sample spans fewer than 850,000 clones, about three quarters being singletons. Sample: memory CD4+ T cells sorted from blood. Subset in this sample: CD45RA-negative fraction. Receptor source: a woman aged 30 to 39 in good health.

The chain uses TRBV30 and TRBJ1-2; 7 bases fit TRBD1. Trimming took 5 bases from V and 1 from J; bases not matched to a gene: 4. The CDR3 loop spans 13 amino acids. CDR1 and CDR2 from the germline V gene are GTSNPN and SVGIG (reference sequence). This CDR3 is CAWHRGFNYGYTF. The CDR3 nucleotides read TGTGCCTGGCACAGGGGATTTAACTATGGCTACACCTTC.

DNA of the CDR3: TGTGCCAGCCTTGTACAGCGGAACACTGAAGCTTTCTTT. Its translation is CASLVQRNTEAFF. The chain uses TRBV7-2 and TRBJ1-1; D uncertain. The ends were cut back, 8 bases at V and 1 base at J, with 11 bases in the middle. The CDR3 totals 13 residues. The germline CDR1 and CDR2 sequences are SGHTA and FQGNSA.

V usage is TRBV4-2 and J usage is TRBJ2-2; weak D call: TRBD2 (5 bases). This CDR3 has 18 amino acids. Per the germline V gene, CDR1 is LGHNA and CDR2 is YNFKEQ. Deletions cut 0 bases from V and 3 bases from J, with 17 bases between. CDR3 DNA sequence: TGTGCCAGCAGCCAAGATTTGCCGGGATTTTTGGACACCGGGGAGCTGTTTTTT. Amino acids: CASSQDLPGFLDTGELFF.